This T cell receptor (beta chain) was obtained from a study of shared clonotypes between healthy human individuals. Overall study: Used for every donor were three CD4 naive, three CD4 memory, two CD8 naive and one CD8 memory plate.

Generated by immunoSEQ multiplex PCR, the TCRdb table keeps only in-frame clones and is missing some. The sample has 2 million to 2.5 million clones, more than 80% seen once; the top ten hold about 0.37%. Details on this clone: Its antigen is undetermined.

This CDR3 contains 17 residues. CDR1 is LNHNV, CDR2 YYDKDF, per germline (reference sequence). The junction had 10 bases not matched to a gene; V was cut back by 5 bases and J by 5 bases. Whole-study findings and limits: Among four donors, approximately 5% of naive CD4 clonotypes were found in common. Sequencing depth was predicted to influence how clonotypes are shared among donors.

The chain employs TRBV15 and TRBJ2-7; 15 nucleotides match TRBD2. This sequence originates from a man between 18 and 29 years old in good health. Some clones in this sample may be carry-over from other donors' samples. The material sequenced was naive CD4+ T cells from PBMCs. Subset given: CD45RA+ positively selected. In DNA, the CDR3 is TGTGCCACCAGCCGGACTAGCGGGAGGGCCAGTGGCGACGAGCAGTACTTC. This encodes CATSRTSGRASGDEQYF.